Presented here are 20 T cell receptor beta chains from one specimen sequenced in a study of prognosis after radiotherapy for stage I lung cancer. Amplification of the TCR beta CDR3 (from genomic DNA) was done by two-round multiplex PCR. First-round PCR amplification was performed with primers specific to each TRBV and TRBJ gene. Each CDR3 protein is one row after TCRdb ran MiXCR on the multiplex PCR reads. Here the sample spans approximately 28,000 distinct CDR3 sequences, 42% being singletons. This sample comprised PBMCs, obtained before or after stereotactic body radiation therapy (not recorded which). The source of these receptors is a donor older than 45 with non-small cell lung cancer.

This clonotype has at least ten counts. V and J are TRBV12-3 or TRBV12-4 and TRBJ2-7, with 8 bases lining up with TRBD2. Trimming cost V 8 bases and J 6 bases; bases outside gene matches: 15. The CDR3 consists of 15 residues. In DNA, the CDR3 is TGTGCCAGCCTAACCTTAGCGGGAATTTTCGGCGAGCAGTACTTC. This encodes CASLTLAGIFGEQYF.

This clonotype showed up many times. V and J are TRBV7-6 and TRBJ2-5; TRBD2 matches at 11 bases. The CDR3 runs 15 residues. Germline-derived CDR1 and CDR2 are SGHVS and FNYEAQ. The trim removed 2 bases at V and 1 base at J, leaving 0 bases unmatched. Here the CDR3 reads CASSLTSGGQETQYF. CDR3 DNA sequence: TGTGCCAGCAGCTTAACTAGCGGGGGCCAAGAGACCCAGTACTTC.

Many counts were recorded for this clonotype. The V and J genes are TRBV5-1 and TRBJ2-3; TRBD1 matches 11 bases. CDR3 length: 15 residues. J lost 5 bases, V lost 2 bases, and 4 bases had no gene match. Germline V lookup: CDR1 SGHRS, CDR2 YFSETQ. The CDR3 bases are TGCGCCAGCAGCTTTAGCGGGACAGGGGGAGATACGCAGTATTTT. Its protein product is CASSFSGTGGDTQYF.

This chain links TRBV6-2 or TRBV6-3 with TRBJ2-7, with 7 nucleotides matching TRBD1. Trimming cost V 5 bases and J 7 bases; bases outside gene matches: 20. This CDR3 is built from 17 residues. Germline V CDR1 and CDR2: MNHEY, SVGEGT. This CDR3 is CASSEVRGQLTSLEQYF. CDR3 DNA: TGTGCCAGCAGTGAAGTACGGGGACAGCTAACCTCCTTAGAGCAGTACTTC.

This clonotype was counted at least ten times. The chain carries TRBV6-1 and TRBJ1-2; no clear D gene. The V and J ends lost 4 bases and 5 bases respectively, with 11 bases between them. This CDR3 region has 13 residues. CDR1 and CDR2 from the germline V gene are MNHNS and SASEGT. The CDR3 bases are TGTGCCAGCAGTGTAGACATGGGGTATGGCTACACCTTC. It specifies CASSVDMGYGYTF.

The sample holds many counts of this clonotype. The rearrangement links TRBV9 to TRBJ1-1; a possible D gene is TRBD1 (6 bases). Germline V CDR1 and CDR2: SGDLS, YYNGEE. The CDR3 covers 14 residues. Trimming stripped 3 bases from V and 3 bases from J, with 12 bases between. CDR3 in amino acids: CASSATGFDTEAFF. Here the CDR3 DNA reads TGTGCCAGCAGCGCTACAGGGTTTGACACTGAAGCTTTCTTT. The variable domain in full, with the rest retrieved from reference TRBV9 and TRBJ1-1, is DSGVTQTPKHLITATGQRVTLRCSPRSGDLSVYWYQQSLDQGLQFLIQYYNGEERAKGNILERFSAQQFPDLHSELNLSSLELGDSALYFCASSATGFDTEAFFGQGTRLTVV.

This clonotype was picked up many times. V and J are TRBV7-9 and TRBJ2-5; unclear D gene. There are 13 residues in the CDR3. Looked up from germline, CDR1 is SEHNR and CDR2 is FQNEAQ (reference sequence). The ends were cut back, 2 bases at V and 5 bases at J, with 9 bases in the middle. The CDR3 spells CASSLSVGETQYF. DNA of the CDR3: TGTGCCAGCAGCTTATCAGTTGGGGAGACCCAGTACTTC.

Ten or more counts support this clonotype. The rearrangement uses TRBV19 and TRBJ2-7; 9 bases fit TRBD1. With 2 bases clipped from V and 0 bases from J, the junction kept 2 bases outside the gene matches. The V gene's germline CDR1 is LNHDA and CDR2 SQIVND (reference sequence). The CDR3 runs 15 residues. The CDR3 DNA sequence: TGTGCCAGTAGTATACTACAGGGGGCCTCCTACGAGCAGTACTTC. Residues: CASSILQGASYEQYF.

In regard to this clonotype: The likely explanation is a read error, given a far larger clone one base away. The chain combines TRBV6-5 with TRBJ2-7; 9 positions agree with TRBD2. Germline trimming cut 7 bases from V and 6 bases from J; bases unmatched to any gene: 10. The CDR3 extends over 14 amino acids. CDR1 MNHEY and CDR2 SVGAGI come from the germline V gene. CDR3 residues: CASKLRREGREQYF. CDR3 bases: TGTGCCAGCAAGCTGAGGCGGGAGGGGCGCGAGCAGTACTTC.

J is TRBJ2-1 and V is TRBV16, with D maybe TRBD1 (8 bases). V was pared by 0 bases and J by 7 bases, with 13 bases between. Per the germline V gene, CDR1 is KGHSY and CDR2 is FQNENV. This CDR3 contains 15 residues. In DNA, the CDR3 is TGTGCCAGCAGCCAATCGAACAGGGGGGGAAATGAGCAGTTCTTC. Translating gives CASSQSNRGGNEQFF. The full variable domain, its missing parts supplied by reference TRBV16 and TRBJ2-1, is GEEVAQTPKHLVRGEGQKAKLYCAPIKGHSYVFWYQQVLKNEFKFLISFQNENVFDETGMPKERFSAKCLPNSPCSLEIQATKLEDSAVYFCASSQSNRGGNEQFFGPGTRLTVL.

By share, this clonotype counts as medium-sized (0.01 to 0.1%). This sequence joins TRBV2 and TRBJ2-2; a possible D gene is TRBD1 (6 bases). Germline V gene lookup returns CDR1 SNHLY and CDR2 FYNNEI. V dropped 5 bases and J dropped 9 bases, with 10 bases sitting between them. This CDR3 spans 12 amino acids. In DNA form, the CDR3 reads TGTGCCAGCAGTCCCCAGGGGAGGGAGCTGTTTTTT. Its translation is CASSPQGRELFF.

V is TRBV20-1 and J is TRBJ2-2; D might be TRBD2 (6 bases). Germline CDR1 is DFQATT and CDR2 is SNEGSKA (reference sequence). The CDR3 totals 15 residues. The V gene lost 3 bases and the J gene lost 5 bases, with 16 bases spanning the gap. The CDR3 spells CSASPRLEKTGELFF. The CDR3 nucleotides are TGCAGTGCTAGCCCCCGACTAGAGAAGACCGGGGAGCTGTTTTTT.

Turning to this clonotype: A read error may account for a junction end that differs from germline. The chain recombines TRBV19 with TRBJ2-2; weak D call: TRBD2 (5 bases). Germline values: CDR1 LNHDA, CDR2 SQIVND (reference sequence). This CDR3 is 15 amino acids long. The CDR3, as DNA: TGTGCCGGTATTCGACGGGATGGTTACACCGGGGTGCTGTTTTTT. Its protein is CAGIRRDGYTGVLFF.

The chain is built from TRBV7-2 and TRBJ2-7, with 8 bases matching TRBD1. With V trimmed by 5 bases and J by 3 bases, 15 bases remained unmatched. Per the germline V gene, CDR1 is SGHTA and CDR2 is FQGNSA. The CDR3 spans 17 residues. In DNA, the CDR3 is TGTGCCAGCAGCCAAACAACCTTACAGGGGGGATACTACGAGCAGTACTTC. Amino acid sequence: CASSQTTLQGGYYEQYF. Variable domain in full (rest from reference TRBV7-2 and TRBJ2-7): GAGVSQSPSNKVTEKGKDVELRCDPISGHTALYWYRQSLGQGLEFLIYFQGNSAPDKSGLPSDRFSAERTGGSVSTLTIQRTQQEDSAVYLCASSQTTLQGGYYEQYFGPGTRLTVT.

In its sample, this clonotype is medium-sized. The V and J genes are TRBV19 and TRBJ1-2, with no clear D. Trimming cost V 0 bases and J 4 bases, with 0 bases left between them. The germline CDR1 and CDR2 sequences are LNHDA and SQIVND (reference sequence). The CDR3 loop spans 11 amino acids. The CDR3 protein is CASSIDYGYTF. The CDR3 bases are TGTGCCAGTAGTATAGACTATGGCTACACCTTC.

This clonotype is medium-sized in the sample. The rearrangement uses TRBV12-3 or TRBV12-4 and TRBJ2-1, with 12 bases lining up with TRBD2. Unmatched junction bases numbered 6, after V lost 5 bases and J lost 4 bases. The CDR3 spans 16 residues. This CDR3 is CASSLAGTSGYNEQFF. CDR3 in DNA: TGTGCCAGCAGTCTTGCCGGGACTAGCGGGTACAATGAGCAGTTCTTC.

On this clonotype itself: A read error is the likely source, as a far larger clone sits one nucleotide away. The genes are TRBV6-5 and TRBJ1-2; tentative D call: TRBD1 (6 bases). The CDR3 contains 13 residues. Germline CDR1 is MNHEY and CDR2 is SVGAGI. CDR3: CVSSVDRNYGYTF. The CDR3 DNA reads TGTGTCAGCAGTGTGGACAGAAACTATGGCTACACCTTC.

This clonotype was counted at least ten times. The DNA for the CDR3 is TGTGCCAGCAGTTCCTTCAATCAGCCCCAGCATTTT. It is translated as CASSSFNQPQHF. The chain carries TRBV6-2 or TRBV6-3 and TRBJ1-5, with D unresolved. The CDR3 covers 12 residues. Germline V gives CDR1 MNHEY, CDR2 SVGEGT. Trimming cost V 4 bases and J 3 bases, with 4 bases left between them.

The J gene is TRBJ2-5, the V gene TRBV27; 8 positions agree with TRBD1. Trimming took 10 bases from V and 5 from J; bases not matched to a gene: 15. Germline V lookup: CDR1 MNHEY, CDR2 SMNVEV (reference sequence). CDR3 length: 15 residues. The CDR3 protein is CANRRAGQGLETQYF. In DNA form, the CDR3 reads TGTGCCAACAGACGTGCTGGACAGGGCTTGGAGACCCAGTACTTC.

V and J are TRBV28 and TRBJ1-5; possible D gene TRBD1, 5 bases. Trimming left V 0 bases short and J 10 bases short, with 16 bases between. CDR1 is MDHEN and CDR2 is SYDVKM in the germline V gene. This CDR3 comprises 15 residues. In DNA form, the CDR3 reads TGTGCCAGCAGTTTATGGAGGGGCAATGGCCATCCCCAGCATTTT. Translation gives CASSLWRGNGHPQHF. Using reference TRBV28 and TRBJ1-5 for the parts outside the CDR3, the full variable domain is DVKVTQSSRYLVKRTGEKVFLECVQDMDHENMFWYRQDPGLGLRLIYFSYDVKMKEKGDIPEGYSVSREKKERFSLILESASTNQTSMYLCASSLWRGNGHPQHFGDGTRLSIL.